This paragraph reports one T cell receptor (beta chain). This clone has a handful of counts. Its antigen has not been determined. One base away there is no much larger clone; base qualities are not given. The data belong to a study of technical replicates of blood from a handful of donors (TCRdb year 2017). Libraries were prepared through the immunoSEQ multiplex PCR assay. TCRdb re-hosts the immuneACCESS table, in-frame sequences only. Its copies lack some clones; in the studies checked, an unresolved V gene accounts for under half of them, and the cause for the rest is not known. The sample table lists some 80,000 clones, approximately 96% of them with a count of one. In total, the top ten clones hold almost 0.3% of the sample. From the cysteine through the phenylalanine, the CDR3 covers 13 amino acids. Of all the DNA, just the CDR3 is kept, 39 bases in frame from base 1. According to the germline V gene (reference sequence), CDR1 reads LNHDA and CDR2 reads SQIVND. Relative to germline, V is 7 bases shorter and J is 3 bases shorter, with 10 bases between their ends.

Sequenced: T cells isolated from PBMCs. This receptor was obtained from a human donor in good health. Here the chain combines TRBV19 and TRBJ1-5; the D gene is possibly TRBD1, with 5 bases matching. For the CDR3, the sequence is CASNQGVNQPQHF. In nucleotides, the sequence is TGTGCCAGTAATCAGGGCGTCAATCAGCCCCAGCATTTT.